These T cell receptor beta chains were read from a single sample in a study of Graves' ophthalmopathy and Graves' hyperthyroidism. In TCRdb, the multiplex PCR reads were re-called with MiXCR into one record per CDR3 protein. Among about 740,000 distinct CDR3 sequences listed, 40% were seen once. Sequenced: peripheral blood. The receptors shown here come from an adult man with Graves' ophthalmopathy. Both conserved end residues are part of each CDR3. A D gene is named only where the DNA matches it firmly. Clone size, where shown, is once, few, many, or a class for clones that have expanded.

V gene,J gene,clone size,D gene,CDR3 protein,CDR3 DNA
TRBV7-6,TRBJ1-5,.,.,CAAWTGRSNQPQHF,TGTGCCGCTTGGACCGGGCGTAGCAATCAGCCCCAGCATTTT
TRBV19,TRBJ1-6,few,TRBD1,CASRRTGTNSPLHF,TGTGCCAGTAGGCGGACAGGCACCAATTCACCCCTCCACTTT
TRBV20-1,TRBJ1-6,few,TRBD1,CSARPTGDSPLHF,TGCAGTGCTAGACCTACAGGGGATTCACCCCTCCACTTT
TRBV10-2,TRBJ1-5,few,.,CASSRSGQNQPQHF,TGCGCCAGCAGCAGATCAGGGCAAAATCAGCCCCAGCATTTT
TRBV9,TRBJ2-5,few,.,CASSRKKETQYF,TGTGCCAGCAGTAGGAAAAAAGAGACCCAGTACTTC
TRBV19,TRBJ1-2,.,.,CASSGHSYGYTF,TGTGCCAGTAGTGGACACAGCTATGGCTACACCTTC
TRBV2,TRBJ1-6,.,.,CASSPSARSDNSPLHF,TGTGCCAGCTCGCCATCGGCACGGAGCGATAATTCACCCCTCCACTTT
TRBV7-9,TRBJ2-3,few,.,CASSLEASTDTQYF,TGTGCCAGCAGCTTAGAGGCCAGCACAGATACGCAGTATTTT
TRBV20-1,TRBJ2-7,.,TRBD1,CSAGINGQARYEQYF,TGCAGTGCCGGAATCAACGGACAGGCGAGGTACGAGCAGTACTTC
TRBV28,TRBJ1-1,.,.,CASSEDFSEAFF,TGTGCCAGCAGTGAGGACTTTTCTGAAGCTTTCTTT
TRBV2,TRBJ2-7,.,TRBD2,CASSPWTSGKTYEQYF,TGTGCCAGCAGCCCGTGGACTAGCGGCAAGACCTACGAGCAGTACTTC
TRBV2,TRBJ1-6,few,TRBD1,CASRPGGNSPLHF,TGTGCCAGCAGGCCAGGGGGTAATTCACCCCTCCACTTT
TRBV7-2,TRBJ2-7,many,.,CASSQSHSYEQYF,TGTGCCAGCAGCCAATCCCACTCCTACGAGCAGTACTTC
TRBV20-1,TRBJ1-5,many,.,CSEGNQPQHF,TGCAGTGAGGGCAATCAGCCCCAGCATTTT
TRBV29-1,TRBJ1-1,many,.,CSVESMAGAPEAFF,TGCAGCGTTGAGTCTATGGCAGGGGCCCCTGAAGCTTTCTTT
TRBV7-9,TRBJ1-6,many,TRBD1,CASSSGTGDSPLHF,TGTGCCAGCAGCTCCGGGACAGGAGATTCACCCCTCCACTTT
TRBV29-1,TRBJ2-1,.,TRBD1,CSVGLTQGGEQFF,TGCAGCGTTGGACTGACACAGGGGGGTGAGCAGTTCTTC
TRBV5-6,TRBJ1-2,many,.,CASSLWTLSYTF,TGTGCCAGCAGCTTGTGGACCCTCAGCTACACCTTC
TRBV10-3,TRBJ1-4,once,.,CAGRRTRQAFSEKLFF,TGTGCCGGCAGGCGAACTAGACAGGCGTTTAGTGAAAAACTGTTTTTT
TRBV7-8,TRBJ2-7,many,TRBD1,CASSLGEDRYHEQYF,TGTGCCAGCAGCTTAGGCGAGGACAGGTATCACGAGCAGTACTTC
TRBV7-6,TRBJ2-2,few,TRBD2,CASSLVLAGDTGELFF,TGTGCCAGCAGCTTGGTCCTAGCGGGGGACACCGGGGAGCTGTTTTTT
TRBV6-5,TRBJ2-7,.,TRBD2,CASGREATYEQYF,TGTGCCAGCGGGCGGGAGGCGACCTACGAGCAGTACTTC
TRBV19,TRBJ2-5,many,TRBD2,CASSRDLAGGRAETQYF,TGTGCCAGTAGCCGGGACCTAGCGGGAGGAAGAGCGGAGACCCAGTACTTC
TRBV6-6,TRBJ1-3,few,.,CASSYLRGNTIYF,TGTGCCAGCAGTTATTTGAGGGGAAACACCATATATTTT
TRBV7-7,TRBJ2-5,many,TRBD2,CASGVSGAQETQYF,TGTGCCAGTGGTGTTAGCGGGGCGCAAGAGACCCAGTACTTC
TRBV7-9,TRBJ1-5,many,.,CASSSAASQPQHF,TGTGCCAGCAGCTCGGCGGCTAGCCAGCCCCAGCATTTT
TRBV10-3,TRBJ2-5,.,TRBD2,CASSEEGLASETQYF,TGTGCCAGCAGTGAAGAAGGACTAGCGAGCGAGACCCAGTACTTC
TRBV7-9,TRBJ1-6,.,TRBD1,CASSQTGPDPPLHF,TGTGCCAGCAGCCAGACAGGGCCGGACCCACCCCTCCACTTT
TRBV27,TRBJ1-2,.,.,CASVGARGYTF,TGTGCCAGCGTGGGGGCGCGGGGCTACACCTTC
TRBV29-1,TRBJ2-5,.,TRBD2,CSSTSGKETQYF,TGCAGCTCGACTAGCGGAAAAGAGACCCAGTACTTC
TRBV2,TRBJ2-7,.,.,CASSARDQGTSYEQYF,TGTGCCAGCAGTGCTAGAGATCAGGGGACGAGCTACGAGCAGTACTTC
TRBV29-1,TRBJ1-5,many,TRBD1,CSVRTGDGQPQHF,TGCAGCGTTAGGACAGGGGACGGTCAGCCCCAGCATTTT
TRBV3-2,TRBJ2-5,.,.,CTSSQGAGGPQTQYF,TGTACCAGCAGCCAAGGAGCGGGAGGGCCACAGACCCAGTACTTC
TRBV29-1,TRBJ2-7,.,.,CSVDLRLGVGEQYF,TGCAGCGTTGATTTACGCCTCGGAGTAGGCGAGCAGTACTTC
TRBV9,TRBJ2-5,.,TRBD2,CASSVGGGWGETQYF,TGTGCCAGCAGCGTAGGGGGGGGATGGGGGGAGACCCAGTACTTC
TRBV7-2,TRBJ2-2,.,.,CASSSRPGRLFVTGELFF,TGTGCCAGCAGTTCCCGGCCGGGACGCTTGTTTGTCACCGGGGAGCTGTTTTTT
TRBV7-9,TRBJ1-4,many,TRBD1,CASSLPTGRNEKLFF,TGTGCCAGCAGCCTACCGACAGGGAGAAATGAAAAACTGTTTTTT
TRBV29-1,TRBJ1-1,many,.,CSVAGSNTEAFF,TGCAGCGTTGCGGGGTCAAACACTGAAGCTTTCTTT
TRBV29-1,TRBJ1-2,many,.,CSVDGNGYTF,TGCAGCGTTGACGGAAATGGCTACACCTTC
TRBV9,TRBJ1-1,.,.,CASSSLTTGIGNTEAFF,TGTGCCAGCAGCTCACTCACTACCGGGATCGGTAACACTGAAGCTTTCTTT
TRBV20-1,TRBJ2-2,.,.,CSARGSYKNTGELFF,TGCAGTGCTAGAGGGTCCTACAAGAACACCGGGGAGCTGTTTTTT
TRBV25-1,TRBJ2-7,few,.,CASSEVSAYEQYF,TGTGCCAGCAGTGAGGTCAGCGCCTACGAGCAGTACTTC
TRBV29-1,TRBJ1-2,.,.,CSFGAKSNYGYTF,TGCAGCTTTGGGGCGAAGTCTAACTATGGCTACACCTTC
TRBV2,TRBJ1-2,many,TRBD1,CASTWTGESGYTF,TGTGCCAGCACTTGGACAGGGGAGAGTGGCTACACCTTC
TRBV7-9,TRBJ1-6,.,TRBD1,CASSLVWTGGPYSPLHF,TGTGCCAGCAGCTTAGTTTGGACAGGGGGCCCCTATTCACCCCTCCACTTT
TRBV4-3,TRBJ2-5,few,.,CASSQDLRQSQETQYF,TGCGCCAGCAGCCAAGATCTCCGACAGAGCCAAGAGACCCAGTACTTC
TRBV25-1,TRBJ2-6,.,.,CASWDLSGANVLTF,TGTGCCAGCTGGGATTTATCTGGGGCCAACGTCCTGACTTTC
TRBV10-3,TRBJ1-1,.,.,CASRQPGLKITEAFF,TGTGCCAGCCGACAGCCTGGGTTGAAGATCACTGAAGCTTTCTTT
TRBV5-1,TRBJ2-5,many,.,CASSSRSYETQYF,TGCGCCAGCAGCTCAAGGTCCTACGAGACCCAGTACTTC
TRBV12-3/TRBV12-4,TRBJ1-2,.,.,CASSGTSLGYTF,TGTGCCAGCAGCGGGACATCTCTTGGCTACACCTTC
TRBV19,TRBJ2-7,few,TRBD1,CASSLQDRGYEQYF,TGTGCCAGTAGTCTCCAGGACAGGGGCTACGAGCAGTACTTC
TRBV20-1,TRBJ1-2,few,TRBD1,CSATQGDGYYGYTF,TGCAGTGCTACCCAGGGGGATGGGTACTATGGCTACACCTTC
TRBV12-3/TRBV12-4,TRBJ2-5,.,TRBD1,CASSLGTGWGETQYF,TGTGCCAGCAGTTTGGGGACAGGGTGGGGAGAGACCCAGTACTTC
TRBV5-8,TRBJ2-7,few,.,CASSLAGPNEQYF,TGTGCCAGCAGCTTGGCCGGGCCAAACGAGCAGTACTTC
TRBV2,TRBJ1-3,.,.,CASSPLGVNTIYF,TGTGCCAGCAGCCCTTTGGGGGTAAACACCATATATTTT
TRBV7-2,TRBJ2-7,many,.,CASSLSVASYEQYF,TGTGCCAGCAGCCTCAGTGTGGCCTCATACGAGCAGTACTTC
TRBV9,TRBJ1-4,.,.,CASSSGKIVEKLFF,TGTGCCAGCAGCTCAGGGAAGATAGTTGAAAAACTGTTTTTT
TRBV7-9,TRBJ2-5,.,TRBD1,CASSLGVQGAGVGTQYF,TGTGCCAGCAGCCTAGGGGTACAGGGGGCAGGAGTTGGGACCCAGTACTTC
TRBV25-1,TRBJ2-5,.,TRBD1,CASSADRDQETQYF,TGTGCCAGCAGTGCAGACAGGGACCAAGAGACCCAGTACTTC
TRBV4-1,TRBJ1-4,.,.,CASSQVGRDNEKLFF,TGCGCCAGCAGCCAAGTTGGCAGAGATAATGAAAAACTGTTTTTT